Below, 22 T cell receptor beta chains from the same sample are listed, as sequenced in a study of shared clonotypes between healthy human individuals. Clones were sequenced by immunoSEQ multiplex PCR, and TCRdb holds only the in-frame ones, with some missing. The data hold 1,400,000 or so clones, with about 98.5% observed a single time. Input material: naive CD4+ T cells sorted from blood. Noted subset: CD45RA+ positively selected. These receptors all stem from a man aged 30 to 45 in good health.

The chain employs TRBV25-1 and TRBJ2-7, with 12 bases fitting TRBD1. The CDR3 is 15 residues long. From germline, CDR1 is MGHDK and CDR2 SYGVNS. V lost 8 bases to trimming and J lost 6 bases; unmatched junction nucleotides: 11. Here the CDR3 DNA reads TGTGCCAGCGGGGGGACAGGGGGCATTGTGAGCGAGCAGTACTTC. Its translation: CASGGTGGIVSEQYF.

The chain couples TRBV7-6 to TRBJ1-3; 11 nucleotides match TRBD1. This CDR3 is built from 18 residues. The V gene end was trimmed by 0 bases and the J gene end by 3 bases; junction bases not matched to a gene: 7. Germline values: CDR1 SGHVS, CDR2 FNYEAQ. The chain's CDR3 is CASSLAVGQGAGGNTIYF. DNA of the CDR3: TGTGCCAGCAGCTTAGCGGTCGGACAGGGGGCGGGTGGAAACACCATATATTTT.

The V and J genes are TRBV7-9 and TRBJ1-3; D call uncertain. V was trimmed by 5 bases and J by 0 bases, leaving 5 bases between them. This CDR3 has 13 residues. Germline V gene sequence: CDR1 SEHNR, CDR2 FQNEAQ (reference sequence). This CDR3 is CASSPDSGNTIYF. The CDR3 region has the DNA TGTGCCAGCAGCCCGGACTCTGGAAACACCATATATTTT.

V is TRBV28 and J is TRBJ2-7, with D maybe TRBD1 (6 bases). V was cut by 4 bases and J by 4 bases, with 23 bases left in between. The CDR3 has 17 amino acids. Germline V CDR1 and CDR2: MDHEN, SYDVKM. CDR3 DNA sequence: TGTGCCAGCAGTTCCCGGCCCGGGACACGTCATCCTTACGAGCAGTACTTC. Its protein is CASSSRPGTRHPYEQYF.

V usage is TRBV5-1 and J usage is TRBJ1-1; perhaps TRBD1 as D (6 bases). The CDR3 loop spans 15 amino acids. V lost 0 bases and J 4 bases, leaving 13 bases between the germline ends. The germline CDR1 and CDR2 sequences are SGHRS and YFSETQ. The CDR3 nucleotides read TGCGCCAGCAGCTTGGCAGGAGGGGGTGTCACTGAAGCTTTCTTT. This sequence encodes CASSLAGGGVTEAFF.

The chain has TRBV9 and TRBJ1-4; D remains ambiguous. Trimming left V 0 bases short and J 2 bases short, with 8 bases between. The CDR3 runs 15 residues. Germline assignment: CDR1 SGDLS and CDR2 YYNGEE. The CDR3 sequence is CASSVAGLTNEKLFF. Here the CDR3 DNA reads TGTGCCAGCAGCGTAGCCGGGTTGACTAATGAAAAACTGTTTTTT.

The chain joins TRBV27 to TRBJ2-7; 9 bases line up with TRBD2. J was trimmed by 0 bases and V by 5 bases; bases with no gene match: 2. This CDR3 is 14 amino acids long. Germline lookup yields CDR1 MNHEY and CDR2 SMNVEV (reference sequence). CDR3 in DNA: TGTGCCAGCAGTCGTAGCGGGAGCTCCTACGAGCAGTACTTC. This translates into CASSRSGSSYEQYF.

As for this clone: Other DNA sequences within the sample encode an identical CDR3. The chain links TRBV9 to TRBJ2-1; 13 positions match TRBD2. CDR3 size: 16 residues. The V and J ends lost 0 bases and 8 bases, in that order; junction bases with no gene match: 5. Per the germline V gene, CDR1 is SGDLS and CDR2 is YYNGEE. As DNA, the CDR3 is TGTGCCAGCAGCGTAGGACTAGCGGGAGGATTGGATGAGCAGTTCTTC. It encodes CASSVGLAGGLDEQFF. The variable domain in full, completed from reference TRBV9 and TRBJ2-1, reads DSGVTQTPKHLITATGQRVTLRCSPRSGDLSVYWYQQSLDQGLQFLIQYYNGEERAKGNILERFSAQQFPDLHSELNLSSLELGDSALYFCASSVGLAGGLDEQFFGPGTRLTVL.

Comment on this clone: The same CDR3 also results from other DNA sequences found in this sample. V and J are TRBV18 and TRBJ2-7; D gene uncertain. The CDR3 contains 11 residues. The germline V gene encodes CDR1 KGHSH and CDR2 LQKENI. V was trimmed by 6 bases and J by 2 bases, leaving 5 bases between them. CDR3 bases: TGTGCCAGCTCTCTAGCCTACGAGCAGTACTTC. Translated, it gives CASSLAYEQYF.

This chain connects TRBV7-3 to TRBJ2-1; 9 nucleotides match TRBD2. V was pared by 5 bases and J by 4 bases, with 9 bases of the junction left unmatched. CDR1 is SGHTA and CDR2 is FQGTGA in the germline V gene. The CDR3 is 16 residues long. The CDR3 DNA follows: TGTGCCAGCAGCCTGTATAGCGGGAGTGGATACAATGAGCAGTTCTTC. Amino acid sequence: CASSLYSGSGYNEQFF.

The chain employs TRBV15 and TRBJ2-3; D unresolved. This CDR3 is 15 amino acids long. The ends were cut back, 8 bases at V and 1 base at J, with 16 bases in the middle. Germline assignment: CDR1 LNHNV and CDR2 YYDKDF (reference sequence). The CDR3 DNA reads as TGTGCCACCCGTCCGGACCACGCGGGCACAGATACGCAGTATTTT. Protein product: CATRPDHAGTDTQYF.

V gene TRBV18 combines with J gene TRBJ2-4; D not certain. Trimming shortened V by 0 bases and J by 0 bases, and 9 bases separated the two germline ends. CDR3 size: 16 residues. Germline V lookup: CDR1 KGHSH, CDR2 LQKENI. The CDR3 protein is CASSPPESLAKNIQYF. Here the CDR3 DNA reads TGTGCCAGCTCACCACCGGAGAGTCTAGCCAAAAACATTCAGTACTTC.

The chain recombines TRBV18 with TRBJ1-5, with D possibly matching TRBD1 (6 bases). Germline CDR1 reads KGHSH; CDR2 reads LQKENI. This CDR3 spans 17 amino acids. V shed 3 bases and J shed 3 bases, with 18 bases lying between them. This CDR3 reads CASSPPRTAGNNQPQHF. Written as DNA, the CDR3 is TGTGCCAGCTCACCTCCGAGGACAGCGGGGAACAATCAGCCCCAGCATTTT.

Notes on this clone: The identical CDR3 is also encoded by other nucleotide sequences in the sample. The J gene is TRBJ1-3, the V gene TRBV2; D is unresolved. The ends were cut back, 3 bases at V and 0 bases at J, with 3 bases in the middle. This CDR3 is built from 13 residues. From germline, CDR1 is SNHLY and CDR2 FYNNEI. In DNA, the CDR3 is TGTGCCAGCAGTGAGGTCTCTGGAAACACCATATATTTT. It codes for CASSEVSGNTIYF.

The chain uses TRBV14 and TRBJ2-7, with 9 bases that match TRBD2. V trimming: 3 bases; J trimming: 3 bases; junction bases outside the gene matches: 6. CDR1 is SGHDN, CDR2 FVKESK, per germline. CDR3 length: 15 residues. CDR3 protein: CASSQGSGSFYEQYF. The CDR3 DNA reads TGTGCCAGCAGCCAGGGTAGCGGGAGTTTCTACGAGCAGTACTTC.

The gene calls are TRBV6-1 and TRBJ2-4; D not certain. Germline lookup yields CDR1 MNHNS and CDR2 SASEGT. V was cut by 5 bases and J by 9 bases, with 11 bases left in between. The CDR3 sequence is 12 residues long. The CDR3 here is CASSRATGIQYF. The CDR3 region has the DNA TGTGCCAGCAGTCGGGCCACGGGCATTCAGTACTTC.

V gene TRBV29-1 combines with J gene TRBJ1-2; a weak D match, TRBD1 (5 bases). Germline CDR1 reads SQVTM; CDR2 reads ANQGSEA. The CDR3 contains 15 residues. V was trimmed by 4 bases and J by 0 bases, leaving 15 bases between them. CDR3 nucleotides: TGCAGCGTTGCGCGTAGGGGAAAATCTAACTATGGCTACACCTTC. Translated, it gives CSVARRGKSNYGYTF.

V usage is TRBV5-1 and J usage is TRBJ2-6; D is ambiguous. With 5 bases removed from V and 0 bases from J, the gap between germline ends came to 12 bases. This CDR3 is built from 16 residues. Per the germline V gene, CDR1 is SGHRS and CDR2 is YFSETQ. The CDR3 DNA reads TGCGCCAGCAGTACGAGGACGAGCTCTGGGGCCAACGTCCTGACTTTC. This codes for CASSTRTSSGANVLTF.

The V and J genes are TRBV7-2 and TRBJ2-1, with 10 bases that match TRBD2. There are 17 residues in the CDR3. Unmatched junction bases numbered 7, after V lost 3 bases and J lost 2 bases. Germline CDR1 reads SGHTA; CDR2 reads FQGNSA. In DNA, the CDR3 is TGTGCCAGCAGCTTGTCTAGCGGGAGAGGAACCTACAATGAGCAGTTCTTC. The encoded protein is CASSLSSGRGTYNEQFF. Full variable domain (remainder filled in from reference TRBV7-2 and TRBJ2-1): GAGVSQSPSNKVTEKGKDVELRCDPISGHTALYWYRQSLGQGLEFLIYFQGNSAPDKSGLPSDRFSAERTGGSVSTLTIQRTQQEDSAVYLCASSLSSGRGTYNEQFFGPGTRLTVL.

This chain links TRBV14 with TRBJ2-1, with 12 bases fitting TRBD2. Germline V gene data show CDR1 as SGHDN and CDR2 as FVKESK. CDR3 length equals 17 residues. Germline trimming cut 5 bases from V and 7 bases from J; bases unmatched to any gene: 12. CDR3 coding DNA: TGTGCCAGCAGCTTCACTCTAGCGGGAGGGGGGTCTAATGAGCAGTTCTTC. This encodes CASSFTLAGGGSNEQFF.

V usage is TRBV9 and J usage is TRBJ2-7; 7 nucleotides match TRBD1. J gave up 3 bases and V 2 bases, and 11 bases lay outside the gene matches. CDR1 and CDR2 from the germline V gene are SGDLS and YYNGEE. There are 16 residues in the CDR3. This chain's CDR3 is CASSVGGQNTIYEQYF. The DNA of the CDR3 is TGTGCCAGCAGCGTTGGGGGACAGAACACTATCTACGAGCAGTACTTC.

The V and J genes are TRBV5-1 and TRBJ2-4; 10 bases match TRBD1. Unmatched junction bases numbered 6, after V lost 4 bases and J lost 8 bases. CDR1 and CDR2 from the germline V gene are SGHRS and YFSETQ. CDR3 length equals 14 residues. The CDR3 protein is CASSRTGGTDIQYF. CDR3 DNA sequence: TGCGCCAGCAGCAGGACAGGGGGAACGGACATTCAGTACTTC. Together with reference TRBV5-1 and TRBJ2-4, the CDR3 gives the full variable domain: KAGVTQTPRYLIKTRGQQVTLSCSPISGHRSVSWYQQTPGQGLQFLFEYFSETQRNKGNFPGRFSGRQFSNSRSEMNVSTLELGDSALYLCASSRTGGTDIQYFGAGTRLSVL.